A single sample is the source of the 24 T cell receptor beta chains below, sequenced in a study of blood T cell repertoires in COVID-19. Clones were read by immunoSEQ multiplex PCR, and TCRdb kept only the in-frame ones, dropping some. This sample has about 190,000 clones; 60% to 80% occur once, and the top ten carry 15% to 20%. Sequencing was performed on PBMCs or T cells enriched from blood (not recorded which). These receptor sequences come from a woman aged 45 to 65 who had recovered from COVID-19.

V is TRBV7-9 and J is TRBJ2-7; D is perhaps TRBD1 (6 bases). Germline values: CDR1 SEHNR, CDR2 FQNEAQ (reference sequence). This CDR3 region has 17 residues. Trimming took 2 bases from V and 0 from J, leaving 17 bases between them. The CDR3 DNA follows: TGTGCCAGCAGCTTATCACCGATTTGGACAGTCTCCTACGAGCAGTACTTC. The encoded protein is CASSLSPIWTVSYEQYF.

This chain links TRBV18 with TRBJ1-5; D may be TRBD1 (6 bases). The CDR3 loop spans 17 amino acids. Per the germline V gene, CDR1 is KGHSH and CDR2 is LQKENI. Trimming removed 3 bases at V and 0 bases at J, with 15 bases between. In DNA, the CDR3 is TGTGCCAGCTCACCGAACAGGGTGGGGTATAGCAATCAGCCCCAGCATTTT. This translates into CASSPNRVGYSNQPQHF.

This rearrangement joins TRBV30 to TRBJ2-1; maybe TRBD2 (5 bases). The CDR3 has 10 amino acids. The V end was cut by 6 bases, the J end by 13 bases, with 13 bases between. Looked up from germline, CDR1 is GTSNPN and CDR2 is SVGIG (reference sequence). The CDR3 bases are TGTGCCTGCCTGGGCCGGGAACAGTTCTTC. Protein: CACLGREQFF. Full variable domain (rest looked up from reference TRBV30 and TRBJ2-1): SQTIHQWPATLVQPVGSPLSLECTVEGTSNPNLYWYRQAAGRGLQLLFYSVGIGQISSEVPQNLSASRPQDRQFILSSKKLLLSDSGFYLCACLGREQFFGPGTRLTVL.

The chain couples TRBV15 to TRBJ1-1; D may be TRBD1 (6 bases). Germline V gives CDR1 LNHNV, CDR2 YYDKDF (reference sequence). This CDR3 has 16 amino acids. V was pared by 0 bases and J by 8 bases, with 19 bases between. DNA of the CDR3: TGTGCCACCAGCAGAGAATCGTCCACGACAGGTTCCGAAGCTTTCTTT. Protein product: CATSRESSTTGSEAFF.

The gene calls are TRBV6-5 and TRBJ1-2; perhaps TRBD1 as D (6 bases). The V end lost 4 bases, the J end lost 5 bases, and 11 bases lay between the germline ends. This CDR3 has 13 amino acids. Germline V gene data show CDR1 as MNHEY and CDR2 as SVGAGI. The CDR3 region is CASSSAGEYGYTF. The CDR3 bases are TGTGCCAGCAGTTCGGCAGGGGAGTATGGCTACACCTTC.

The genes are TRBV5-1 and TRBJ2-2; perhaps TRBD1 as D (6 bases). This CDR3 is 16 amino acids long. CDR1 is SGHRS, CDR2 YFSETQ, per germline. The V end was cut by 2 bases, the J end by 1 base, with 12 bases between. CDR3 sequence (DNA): TGCGCCAGCAGCTTCGAAAACAGGGTGAACACCGGGGAGCTGTTTTTT. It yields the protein CASSFENRVNTGELFF. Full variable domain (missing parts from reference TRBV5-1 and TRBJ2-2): KAGVTQTPRYLIKTRGQQVTLSCSPISGHRSVSWYQQTPGQGLQFLFEYFSETQRNKGNFPGRFSGRQFSNSRSEMNVSTLELGDSALYLCASSFENRVNTGELFFGEGSRLTVL.

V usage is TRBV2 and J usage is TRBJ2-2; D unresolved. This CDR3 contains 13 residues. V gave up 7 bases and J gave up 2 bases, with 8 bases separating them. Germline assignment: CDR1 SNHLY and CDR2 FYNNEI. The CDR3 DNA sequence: TGTGCCAGCAAGGAGTACAACACCGGGGAGCTGTTTTTT. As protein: CASKEYNTGELFF.

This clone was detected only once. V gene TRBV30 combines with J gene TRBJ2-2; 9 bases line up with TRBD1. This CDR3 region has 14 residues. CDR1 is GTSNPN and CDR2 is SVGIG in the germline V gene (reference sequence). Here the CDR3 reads CAFDRGSGTGELFF. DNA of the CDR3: TGTGCTTTTGACAGGGGGTCGGGCACCGGGGAGCTGTTTTTT.

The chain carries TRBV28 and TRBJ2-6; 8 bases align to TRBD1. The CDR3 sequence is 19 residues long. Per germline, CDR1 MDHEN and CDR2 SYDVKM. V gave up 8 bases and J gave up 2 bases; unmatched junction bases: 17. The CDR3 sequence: CASYRIGQGAGAGANVLTF. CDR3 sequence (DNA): TGTGCCAGCTACAGAATAGGGCAGGGGGCTGGCGCTGGGGCCAACGTCCTGACTTTC.

The CDR3 protein is CASSGRRLAGGGANVLTF. The CDR3 DNA sequence: TGTGCCAGCAGTGGGAGACGACTAGCGGGAGGCGGGGCCAACGTCCTGACTTTC. The chain combines TRBV2 with TRBJ2-6; 13 bases line up with TRBD2. Per germline, CDR1 SNHLY and CDR2 FYNNEI. V trimming: 4 bases; J trimming: 4 bases; junction bases outside the gene matches: 7. CDR3 length: 18 residues.

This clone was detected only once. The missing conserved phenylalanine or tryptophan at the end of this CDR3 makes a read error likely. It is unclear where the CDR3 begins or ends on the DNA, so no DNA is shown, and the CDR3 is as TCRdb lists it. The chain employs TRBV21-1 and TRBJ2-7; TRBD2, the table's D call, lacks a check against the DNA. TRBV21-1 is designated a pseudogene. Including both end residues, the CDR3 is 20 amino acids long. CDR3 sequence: CASSKAPSGCGYTSSTDKGP.

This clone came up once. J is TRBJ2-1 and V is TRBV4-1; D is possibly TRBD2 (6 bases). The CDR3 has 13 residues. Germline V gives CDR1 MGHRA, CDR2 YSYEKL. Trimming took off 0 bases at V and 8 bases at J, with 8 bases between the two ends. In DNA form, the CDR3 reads TGCGCCAGCAGCCAAGATGGGGGGTATGAGCAGTTCTTC. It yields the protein CASSQDGGYEQFF.

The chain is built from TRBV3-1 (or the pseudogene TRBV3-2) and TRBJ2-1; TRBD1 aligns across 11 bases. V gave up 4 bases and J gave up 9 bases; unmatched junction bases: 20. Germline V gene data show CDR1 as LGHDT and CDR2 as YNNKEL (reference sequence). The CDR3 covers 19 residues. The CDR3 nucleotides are TGTGCCAGCAGCCCCGTCCCGGGACAGGGGGAGGGGTCCACGGGTGAGCAGTTCTTC. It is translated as CASSPVPGQGEGSTGEQFF.

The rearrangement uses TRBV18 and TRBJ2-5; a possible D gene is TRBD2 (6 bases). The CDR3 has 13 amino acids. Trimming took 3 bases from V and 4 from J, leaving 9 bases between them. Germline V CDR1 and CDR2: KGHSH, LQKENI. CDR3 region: CASSPDGGETQYF. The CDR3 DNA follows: TGTGCCAGCTCACCCGACGGGGGAGAGACCCAGTACTTC.

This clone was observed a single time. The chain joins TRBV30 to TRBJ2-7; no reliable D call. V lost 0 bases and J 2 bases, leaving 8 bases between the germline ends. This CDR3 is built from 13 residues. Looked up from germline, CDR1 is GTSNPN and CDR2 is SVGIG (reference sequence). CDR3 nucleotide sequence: TGTGCCTGGAGTGTATCAGGCGCCTACGAGCAGTACTTC. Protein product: CAWSVSGAYEQYF. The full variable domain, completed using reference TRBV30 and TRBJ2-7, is SQTIHQWPATLVQPVGSPLSLECTVEGTSNPNLYWYRQAAGRGLQLLFYSVGIGQISSEVPQNLSASRPQDRQFILSSKKLLLSDSGFYLCAWSVSGAYEQYFGPGTRLTVT.

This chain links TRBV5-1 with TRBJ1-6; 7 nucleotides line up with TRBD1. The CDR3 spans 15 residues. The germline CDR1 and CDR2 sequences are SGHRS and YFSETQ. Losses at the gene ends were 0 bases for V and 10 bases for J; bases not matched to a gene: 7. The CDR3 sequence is CASSLGYQGESPLHF. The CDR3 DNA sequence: TGCGCCAGCAGCTTGGGGTACCAGGGGGAATCACCCCTCCACTTT.

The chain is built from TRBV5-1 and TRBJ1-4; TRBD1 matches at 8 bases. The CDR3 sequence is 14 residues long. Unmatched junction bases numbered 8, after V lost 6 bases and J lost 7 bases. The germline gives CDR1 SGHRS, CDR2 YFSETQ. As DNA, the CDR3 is TGCGCCAGCACCCACAGGGGGACCGGTGAAAAACTGTTTTTT. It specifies CASTHRGTGEKLFF.

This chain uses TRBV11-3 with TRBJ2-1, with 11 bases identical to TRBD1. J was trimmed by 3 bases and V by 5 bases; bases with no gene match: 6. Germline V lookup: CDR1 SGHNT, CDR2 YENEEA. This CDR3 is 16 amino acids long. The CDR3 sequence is CASSHHGTGGYNEQFF. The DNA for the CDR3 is TGTGCCAGCAGCCACCACGGGACAGGGGGCTACAATGAGCAGTTCTTC.

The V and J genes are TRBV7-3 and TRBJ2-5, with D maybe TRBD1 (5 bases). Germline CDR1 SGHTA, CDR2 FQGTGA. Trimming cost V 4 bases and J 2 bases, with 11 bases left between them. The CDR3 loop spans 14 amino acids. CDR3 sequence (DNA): TGTGCCAGCAGCTCTCCAGGGAAACAAGAGACCCAGTACTTC. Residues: CASSSPGKQETQYF. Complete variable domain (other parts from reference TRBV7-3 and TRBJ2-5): GAGVSQTPSNKVTEKGKYVELRCDPISGHTALYWYRQSLGQGPEFLIYFQGTGAADDSGLPNDRFFAVRPEGSVSTLKIQRTERGDSAVYLCASSSPGKQETQYFGPGTRLLVL.

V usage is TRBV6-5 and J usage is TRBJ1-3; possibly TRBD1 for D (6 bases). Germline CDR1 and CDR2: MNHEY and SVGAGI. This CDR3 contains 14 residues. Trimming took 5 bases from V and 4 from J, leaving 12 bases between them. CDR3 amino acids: CASSKGVLGNTIYF. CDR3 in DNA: TGTGCCAGCAGTAAGGGGGTTCTCGGAAACACCATATATTTT.

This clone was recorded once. The CDR3 DNA reads as TGTGCCAGCAGCCCGGCGGGACCTGACAATTCACCCCTCCACTTT. Its protein is CASSPAGPDNSPLHF. The V call is TRBV5-4, the J call TRBJ1-6, with D tentatively TRBD1 (5 bases). CDR1 is SGHNT and CDR2 is YYREEE in the germline V gene (reference sequence). This CDR3 region has 15 residues. Deletions cut 4 bases from V and 7 bases from J, with 15 bases between.

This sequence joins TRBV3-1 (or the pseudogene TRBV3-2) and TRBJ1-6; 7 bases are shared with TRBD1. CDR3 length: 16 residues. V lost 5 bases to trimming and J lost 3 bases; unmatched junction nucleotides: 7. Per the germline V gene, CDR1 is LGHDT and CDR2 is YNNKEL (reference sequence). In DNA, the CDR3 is TGTGCCAGCAGCGACCGGACAGGCAGCTATAATTCACCCCTCCACTTT. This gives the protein CASSDRTGSYNSPLHF.

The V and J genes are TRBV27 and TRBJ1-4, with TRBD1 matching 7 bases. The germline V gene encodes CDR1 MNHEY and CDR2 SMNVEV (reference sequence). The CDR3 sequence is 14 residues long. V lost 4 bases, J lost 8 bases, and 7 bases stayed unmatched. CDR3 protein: CASSWAGGGEKLFF. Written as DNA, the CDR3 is TGTGCCAGCAGTTGGGCAGGGGGTGGAGAAAAACTGTTTTTT.

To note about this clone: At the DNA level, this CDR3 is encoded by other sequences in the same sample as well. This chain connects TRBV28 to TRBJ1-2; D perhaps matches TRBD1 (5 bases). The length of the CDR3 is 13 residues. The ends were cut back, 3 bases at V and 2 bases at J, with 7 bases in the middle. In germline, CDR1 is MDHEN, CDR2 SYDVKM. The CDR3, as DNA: TGTGCCAGCAGTTTGCAGGGAAACTATGGCTACACCTTC. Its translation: CASSLQGNYGYTF.